These 10 T cell receptor beta chains came from one sample sequenced in a study of CD8 T cells in Susac syndrome. The RNA, about 0.5 to 1 ug, was put through reverse transcription using random hexamers. TCRdb itself ran the immunoSEQ multiplex PCR reads through MiXCR, one entry per CDR3 protein. This table has around 130,000 distinct CDR3 sequences, around 94% appearing once. Sequencing input: CD4+ T cells from PBMCs. Receptors originate from a human donor in good health.

This chain connects TRBV7-2 to TRBJ2-3; no firm D call. The ends were cut back, 1 base at V and 5 bases at J, with 7 bases in the middle. CDR1 is SGHTA, CDR2 FQGNSA, per germline. CDR3 length: 13 residues. The CDR3 DNA reads as TGTGCCAGCAGCTTAGACCCCAGAGATACGCAGTATTTT. Translating gives CASSLDPRDTQYF.

The V call is TRBV9, the J call TRBJ2-3; D is unresolved. The germline gives CDR1 SGDLS, CDR2 YYNGEE. With 4 bases removed from V and 1 base from J, the gap between germline ends came to 10 bases. This CDR3 contains 14 residues. In DNA, the CDR3 is TGTGCCAGCAGCCCTTCGGTGGGCACAGATACGCAGTATTTT. It is translated as CASSPSVGTDTQYF.

This clonotype has just a few counts. The chain couples TRBV4-2 to TRBJ2-2, with a weak D call TRBD2 (5 bases). The germline CDR1 and CDR2 sequences are LGHNA and YNFKEQ. V gave up 1 base and J gave up 6 bases, with 6 bases separating them. The CDR3 consists of 13 residues. The DNA of the CDR3 is TGTGCCAGCAGCCAAGTGGACTCCGGGGAGCTGTTTTTT. It translates to CASSQVDSGELFF.

This rearrangement joins TRBV11-1 to TRBJ2-7, with 7 bases that match TRBD1. Trimming at V came to 2 bases and at J to 7 bases, leaving 5 bases not matched to a gene. The CDR3 sequence is 13 residues long. Germline CDR1 reads SGHAT; CDR2 reads FQDESV (reference sequence). The CDR3 loop is CASSLIQGVEQYF. CDR3 nucleotide sequence: TGTGCCAGCAGCTTAATCCAGGGGGTGGAGCAGTACTTC.

V and J are TRBV3-1 and TRBJ1-1, with a possible D match to TRBD1 (5 bases). Between the trimmed V and J ends, which lost 3 bases and 0 bases, there was a span of 11 bases. CDR1 and CDR2 (germline): LGHDT, YNNKEL (reference sequence). CDR3 length: 15 amino acids. The CDR3 region has the DNA TGTGCCAGCAGCCAGGCAGGGAGCATGAACACTGAAGCTTTCTTT. Translation gives CASSQAGSMNTEAFF.

CDR3 residues: CASSLDPAANYGYTF. In DNA form, the CDR3 reads TGTGCCAGCAGCTTAGATCCAGCCGCCAACTATGGCTACACCTTC. The V gene is TRBV7-9, the J gene TRBJ1-2; no clear D gene. Per germline, CDR1 SEHNR and CDR2 FQNEAQ (reference sequence). The CDR3 covers 15 residues. With 1 base removed from V and 2 bases from J, the gap between germline ends came to 11 bases.

The chain links TRBV4-3 to TRBJ2-2; 7 nucleotides align to TRBD1. The CDR3 loop spans 17 amino acids. V dropped 2 bases and J dropped 1; count of bases not matched to a gene: 7. Germline V CDR1 and CDR2: LGHNA, YSLEER. The CDR3: CASSQTTGRWNTGELFF. The CDR3 DNA reads as TGCGCCAGCAGCCAAACGACAGGGAGATGGAACACCGGGGAGCTGTTTTTT.

The chain recombines TRBV19 with TRBJ2-1, with D possibly TRBD2 on 5 matching bases. Germline CDR1 LNHDA, CDR2 SQIVND (reference sequence). The CDR3 is 15 residues long. V was pared by 5 bases and J by 0 bases, with 11 bases between. CDR3 in amino acids: CASSLSGVSYNEQFF. The CDR3 nucleotides are TGTGCCAGTAGTTTAAGCGGCGTCTCCTACAATGAGCAGTTCTTC.

In its sample, this clonotype was seen once. The chain carries TRBV5-6 and TRBJ2-2, with D perhaps TRBD1 (5 bases). With 4 bases removed from V and 5 bases from J, the gap between germline ends came to 12 bases. Germline CDR1 SGHDT, CDR2 YYEEEE. This CDR3 contains 14 residues. This chain's CDR3 is CASSHLQGTGELFF. As DNA, the CDR3 is TGTGCCAGCAGCCACCTCCAGGGTACCGGGGAGCTGTTTTTT.

V and J are TRBV11-2 and TRBJ2-7, with 7 bases matching TRBD2. The CDR3 sequence is 14 residues long. V shed 0 bases, J shed 4 bases, and the junction held 3 bases outside the gene matches. In germline, CDR1 is SGHAT, CDR2 FQNNGV. CDR3 DNA: TGTGCCAGCAGCTTAGACGCGGGAGTGTACGAGCAGTACTTC. Amino acid sequence: CASSLDAGVYEQYF. Looking up the rest from reference TRBV11-2 and TRBJ2-7 gives the full variable domain: EAGVAQSPRYKIIEKRQSVAFWCNPISGHATLYWYQQILGQGPKLLIQFQNNGVVDDSQLPKDRFSAERLKGVDSTLKIQPAKLEDSAVYLCASSLDAGVYEQYFGPGTRLTVT.